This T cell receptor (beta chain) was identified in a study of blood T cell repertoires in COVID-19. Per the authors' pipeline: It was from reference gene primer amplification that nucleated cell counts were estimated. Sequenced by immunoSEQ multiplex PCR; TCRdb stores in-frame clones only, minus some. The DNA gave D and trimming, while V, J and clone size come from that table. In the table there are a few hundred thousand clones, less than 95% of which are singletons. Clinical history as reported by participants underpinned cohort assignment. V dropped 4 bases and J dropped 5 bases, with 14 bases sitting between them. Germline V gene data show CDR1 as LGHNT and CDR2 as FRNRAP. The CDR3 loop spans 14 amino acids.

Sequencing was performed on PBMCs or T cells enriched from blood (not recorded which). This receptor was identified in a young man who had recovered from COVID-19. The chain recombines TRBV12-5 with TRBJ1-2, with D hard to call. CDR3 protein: CASGSGPGKYGYTF. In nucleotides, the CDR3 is TGTGCTAGTGGTTCGGGTCCCGGGAAATATGGCTACACCTTC.